This T cell receptor (beta chain) was captured by sequencing in a study of blood T cell repertoires in COVID-19. Overall study context: Sites across the United States, Italy and Spain contributed samples from acute and convalescent COVID-19. In each case, the material was cDNA or gDNA derived from T cells, B-cell-depleted T cells, or PBMCs.

Germline assignment: CDR1 MNHEY and CDR2 SVGAGI. CDR3 length: 15 amino acids. V was pared by 6 bases and J by 10 bases, with 12 bases of the junction left unmatched. In the original analysis: Reference gene primer amplification gave nucleated cell count estimates. Only in-frame clones appear in the TCRdb table, and some are missing; sequencing was by immunoSEQ multiplex PCR. Clone size and the V and J calls come from that table; the DNA yielded D and trimming. This sample yields under 95,000 clones, of which roughly 84% are seen a single time; 31% belongs to the top ten. The sequence derives from a woman older than 75 with active or convalescent COVID-19. Sequenced: peripheral blood. The chain links TRBV6-5 to TRBJ1-6, with 7 bases identical to TRBD1. CDR3 amino acids: CASSYWRGGGSPLHF. The CDR3 DNA is TGTGCCAGCAGCTATTGGAGAGGGGGCGGATCACCCCTCCACTTT.